Listed below are T cell receptor beta chains from one sample, sequenced in a study of OX40 agonist ivuxolimab in advanced cancers. The assay was immunoSEQ multiplex PCR, and TCRdb's table has in-frame clones only and misses some. The sample has some 66,000 clones, roughly 80% seen once. This sample comprised CD4+ or CD8+ T cells sorted from blood, obtained in a trial of the OX40 agonist ivuxolimab. Receptor source: an adult with an advanced solid tumor such as melanoma, head and neck, liver or kidney cancer. CDR3s include the opening cysteine and the closing phenylalanine or tryptophan. Each record gives: J gene, clone size, D gene, CDR3 length, V gene, CDR3 protein, CDR3 DNA. The D gene is left open where the match is weak. Clone size, where shown, is once, few, many, or a class for clones that have expanded.

J: TRBJ1-3; size: once; D: -; length: 13; V: TRBV7-6; CDR3: CASSLASRNTIYF; DNA: TGTGCCAGCAGCTTAGCGAGCCGGAACACCATATATTTT
J: TRBJ1-2; size: -; D: -; length: 16; V: TRBV5-6; CDR3: CASSLGGSGGPYGYTF; DNA: TGTGCCAGCAGCTTGGGAGGCAGCGGAGGGCCCTATGGCTACACCTTC
J: TRBJ1-4; size: -; D: TRBD1; length: 15; V: TRBV7-9; CDR3: CASSLRWTGEEKLFF; DNA: TGTGCCAGCAGCTTACGTTGGACAGGGGAGGAAAAACTGTTTTTT
J: TRBJ1-4; size: large; D: TRBD1; length: 13; V: TRBV18; CDR3: CASSPGQGEKLFF; DNA: TGTGCCAGCTCACCGGGACAGGGTGAAAAACTGTTTTTT
J: TRBJ2-7; size: -; D: -; length: 15; V: TRBV6-6; CDR3: CASSYSLAVRYEQYF; DNA: TGTGCCAGCAGTTACTCACTAGCAGTTCGGTACGAGCAGTACTTC
J: TRBJ2-5; size: -; D: -; length: 14; V: TRBV6-6; CDR3: CASSSNEGQETQYF; DNA: TGTGCCAGCAGCTCTAATGAGGGGCAGGAGACCCAGTACTTC
J: TRBJ2-7; size: -; D: -; length: 13; V: TRBV5-8; CDR3: CASSLGENYEQYF; DNA: TGTGCCAGCAGCTTGGGAGAAAATTACGAGCAGTACTTC
J: TRBJ2-7; size: -; D: TRBD1; length: 14; V: TRBV18; CDR3: CASSQTGTGLEQYF; DNA: TGTGCCAGCTCGCAAACCGGGACAGGTCTCGAGCAGTACTTC
J: TRBJ2-7; size: -; D: -; length: 17; V: TRBV11-3; CDR3: CASSLSKVAELRYEQYF; DNA: TGTGCCAGCAGCCTCTCGAAGGTAGCGGAGCTCCGCTACGAGCAGTACTTC
J: TRBJ1-5; size: -; D: -; length: 15; V: TRBV6-6; CDR3: CASQIPGGLDQPQHF; DNA: TGTGCCAGCCAGATCCCCGGGGGGTTAGATCAGCCCCAGCATTTT
J: TRBJ2-1; size: -; D: -; length: 14; V: TRBV30; CDR3: CAWSVAYSPNEQFF; DNA: TGTGCCTGGAGTGTAGCCTACTCCCCCAATGAGCAGTTCTTC
J: TRBJ2-7; size: -; D: -; length: 13; V: TRBV6-6; CDR3: CASSLGLRGEQYF; DNA: TGTGCCAGCAGTTTGGGACTGAGGGGCGAGCAGTACTTC
J: TRBJ2-3; size: -; D: TRBD2; length: 15; V: TRBV5-1; CDR3: CASSGGTSPADTQYF; DNA: TGCGCCAGCAGCGGCGGGACTAGCCCCGCAGATACGCAGTATTTT
J: TRBJ1-2; size: -; D: -; length: 14; V: TRBV7-9; CDR3: CASSLAGRNYGYTF; DNA: TGTGCCAGCAGCTTAGCGGGCAGAAACTATGGCTACACCTTC
J: TRBJ2-7; size: -; D: TRBD2; length: 13; V: TRBV28; CDR3: CASDGTKGDEQYF; DNA: TGTGCCAGCGACGGGACTAAGGGCGACGAGCAGTACTTC
J: TRBJ2-1; size: -; D: -; length: 14; V: TRBV6-5; CDR3: CASSDRQVHNEQFF; DNA: TGTGCCAGCAGTGACCGGCAGGTCCACAATGAGCAGTTCTTC
J: TRBJ1-3; size: -; D: -; length: 13; V: TRBV19; CDR3: CASTAGNGNTIYF; DNA: TGTGCCAGTACGGCGGGTAACGGGAACACCATATATTTT